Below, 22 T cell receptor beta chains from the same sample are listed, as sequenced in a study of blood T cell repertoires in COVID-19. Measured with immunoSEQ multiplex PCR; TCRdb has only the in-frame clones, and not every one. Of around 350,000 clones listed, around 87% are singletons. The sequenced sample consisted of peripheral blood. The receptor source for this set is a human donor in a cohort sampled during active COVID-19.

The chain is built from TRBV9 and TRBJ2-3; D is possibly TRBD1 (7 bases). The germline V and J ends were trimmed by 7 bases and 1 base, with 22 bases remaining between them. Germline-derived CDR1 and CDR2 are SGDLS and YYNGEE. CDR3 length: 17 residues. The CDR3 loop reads CASSKGAGTSRTDTQYF. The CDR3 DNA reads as TGTGCCAGCTCAAAGGGGGCCGGTACTAGCCGCACAGATACGCAGTATTTT. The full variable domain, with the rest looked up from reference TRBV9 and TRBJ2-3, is DSGVTQTPKHLITATGQRVTLRCSPRSGDLSVYWYQQSLDQGLQFLIQYYNGEERAKGNILERFSAQQFPDLHSELNLSSLELGDSALYFCASSKGAGTSRTDTQYFGPGTRLTVL.

The CDR3 spells CASSENRGFGYTF. The CDR3 region has the DNA TGCGCCAGCAGTGAAAACAGGGGGTTTGGCTACACCTTC. The J gene is TRBJ1-2, the V gene TRBV10-1; 8 bases map to TRBD1. The CDR3 runs to 13 residues. Unmatched junction bases numbered 4, after V lost 3 bases and J lost 7 bases. Per the germline V gene, CDR1 is WNHNN and CDR2 is SYGVQD (reference sequence).

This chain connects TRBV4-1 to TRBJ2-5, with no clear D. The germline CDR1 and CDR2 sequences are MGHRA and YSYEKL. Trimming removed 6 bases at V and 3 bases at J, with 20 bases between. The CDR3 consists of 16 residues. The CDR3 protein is CASSRVPGLTEETQYF. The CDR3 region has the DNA TGCGCCAGCAGTCGAGTGCCAGGTTTGACCGAAGAGACCCAGTACTTC.

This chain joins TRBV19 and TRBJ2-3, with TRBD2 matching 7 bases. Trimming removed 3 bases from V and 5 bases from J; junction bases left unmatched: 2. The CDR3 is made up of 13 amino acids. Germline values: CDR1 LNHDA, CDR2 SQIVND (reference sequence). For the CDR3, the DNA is TGTGCCAGTAGTATGGGCGGGGGAGATACGCAGTATTTT. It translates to CASSMGGGDTQYF. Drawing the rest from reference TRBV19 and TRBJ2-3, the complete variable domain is DGGITQSPKYLFRKEGQNVTLSCEQNLNHDAMYWYRQDPGQGLRLIYYSQIVNDFQKGDIAEGYSVSREKKESFPLTVTSAQKNPTAFYLCASSMGGGDTQYFGPGTRLTVL.

The CDR3 spells CASRQDRALVYEQYF. For the CDR3, the DNA is TGTGCCAGCAGACAGGACAGGGCCCTAGTCTACGAGCAGTACTTC. The chain couples TRBV28 to TRBJ2-7; 8 bases agree with TRBD1. This CDR3 has 15 residues. Germline CDR1 is MDHEN and CDR2 is SYDVKM. The J segment lost 3 bases and the V segment lost 6 bases, leaving 10 bases of the junction unmatched.

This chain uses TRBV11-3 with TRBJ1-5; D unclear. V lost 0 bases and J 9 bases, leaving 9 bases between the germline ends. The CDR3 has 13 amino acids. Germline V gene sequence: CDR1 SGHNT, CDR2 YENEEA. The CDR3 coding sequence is TGTGCCAGCAGCTTAGACCCCTCCGGGCCCCAGCATTTT. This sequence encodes CASSLDPSGPQHF.

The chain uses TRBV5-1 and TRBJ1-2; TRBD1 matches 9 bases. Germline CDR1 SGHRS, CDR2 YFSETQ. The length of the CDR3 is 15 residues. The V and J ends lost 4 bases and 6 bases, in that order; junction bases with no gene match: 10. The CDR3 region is CASSRGTQGANGYTF. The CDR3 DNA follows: TGCGCCAGCAGCCGGGGGACACAGGGGGCGAATGGCTACACCTTC.

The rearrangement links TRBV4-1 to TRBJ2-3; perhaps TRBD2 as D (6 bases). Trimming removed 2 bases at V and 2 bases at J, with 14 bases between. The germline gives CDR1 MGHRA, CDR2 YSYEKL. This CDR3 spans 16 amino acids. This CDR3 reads CASSQQEGPVTDTQYF. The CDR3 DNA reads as TGCGCCAGCAGCCAACAGGAGGGTCCGGTCACAGATACGCAGTATTTT.

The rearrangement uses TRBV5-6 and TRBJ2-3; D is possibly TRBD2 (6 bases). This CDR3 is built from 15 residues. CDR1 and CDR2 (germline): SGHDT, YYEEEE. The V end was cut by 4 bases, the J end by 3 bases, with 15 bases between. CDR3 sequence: CASSHMRGETDTQYF. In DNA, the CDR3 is TGTGCCAGCAGCCACATGCGGGGTGAAACAGATACGCAGTATTTT.

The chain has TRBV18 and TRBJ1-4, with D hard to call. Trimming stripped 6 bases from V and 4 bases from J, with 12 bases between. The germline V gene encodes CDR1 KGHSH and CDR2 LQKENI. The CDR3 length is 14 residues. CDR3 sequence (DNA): TGTGCCAGCTCCCTGGCCTCAATTAATGAAAAACTGTTTTTT. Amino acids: CASSLASINEKLFF. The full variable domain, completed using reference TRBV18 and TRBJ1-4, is NAGVMQNPRHLVRRRGQEARLRCSPMKGHSHVYWYRQLPEEGLKFMVYLQKENIIDESGMPKERFSAEFPKEGPSILRIQQVVRGDSAAYFCASSLASINEKLFFGSGTQLSVL.

The DNA of the CDR3 is TGCGCCAGCAGCTTGGGGTTAGCGGGAGGGGTTTACAATGAGCAGTTCTTC. Residues: CASSLGLAGGVYNEQFF. J is TRBJ2-1 and V is TRBV5-1, with 11 bases lining up with TRBD2. Trimming at V came to 0 bases and at J to 4 bases, leaving 6 bases not matched to a gene. The germline CDR1 and CDR2 sequences are SGHRS and YFSETQ. This CDR3 contains 17 residues.

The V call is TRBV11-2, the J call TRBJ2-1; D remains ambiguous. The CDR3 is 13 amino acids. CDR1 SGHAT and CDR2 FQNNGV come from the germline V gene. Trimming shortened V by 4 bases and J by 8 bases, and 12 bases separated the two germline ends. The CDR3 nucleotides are TGTGCCAGCAGCTCACATCCGAGCGATGAGCAGTTCTTC. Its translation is CASSSHPSDEQFF.

As DNA, the CDR3 is TGTGCCAGCAGTTACTCAGGGGGAGGGTCCTACGAGCAGTACTTC. Residues: CASSYSGGGSYEQYF. The V and J genes are TRBV6-6 and TRBJ2-7, with a tentative D call TRBD2 (7 bases). This CDR3 has 15 amino acids. Germline-derived CDR1 and CDR2 are MNHNY and SVGAGI (reference sequence). Trimming cost V 0 bases and J 1 base, with 10 bases left between them.

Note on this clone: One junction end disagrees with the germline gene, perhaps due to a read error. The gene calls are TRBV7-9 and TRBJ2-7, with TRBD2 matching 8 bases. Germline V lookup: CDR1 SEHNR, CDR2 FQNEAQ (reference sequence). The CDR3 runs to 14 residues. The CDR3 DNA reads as TGTGCCAGCAGCCCCAACGCGGGAGGTAGAGGTACGCACTTC. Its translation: CASSPNAGGRGTHF.

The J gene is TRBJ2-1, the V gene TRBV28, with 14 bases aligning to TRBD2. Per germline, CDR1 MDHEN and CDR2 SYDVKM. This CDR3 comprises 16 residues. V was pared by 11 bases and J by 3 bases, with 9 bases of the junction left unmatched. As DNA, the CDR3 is TGTGCCGGAGGACTAGCGGGAGGAGAAGGCTACAATGAGCAGTTCTTC. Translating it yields CAGGLAGGEGYNEQFF.

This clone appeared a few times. The CDR3 DNA reads as TGTGCCAGCAGTCCAGGGACAGGGTTGAAGTTTGGGCAGCCCCAGCATTTT. Translated, it gives CASSPGTGLKFGQPQHF. The rearrangement joins TRBV28 to TRBJ1-5, with 9 bases aligning to TRBD1. V was pared by 5 bases and J by 7 bases, with 15 bases of the junction left unmatched. The CDR3 consists of 17 residues. CDR1 is MDHEN and CDR2 is SYDVKM in the germline V gene.

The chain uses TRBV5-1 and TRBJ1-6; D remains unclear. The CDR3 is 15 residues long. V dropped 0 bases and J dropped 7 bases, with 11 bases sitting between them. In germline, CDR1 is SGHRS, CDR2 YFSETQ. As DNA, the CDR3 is TGCGCCAGCAGCTTGGATTGGGGAGCCAATTCACCCCTCCACTTT. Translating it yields CASSLDWGANSPLHF.

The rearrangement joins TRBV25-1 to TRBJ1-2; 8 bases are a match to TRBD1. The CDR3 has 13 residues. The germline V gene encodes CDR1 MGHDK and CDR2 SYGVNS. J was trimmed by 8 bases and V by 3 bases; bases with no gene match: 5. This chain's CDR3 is CASSERQGSGYTF. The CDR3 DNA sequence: TGTGCCAGCAGTGAGAGACAGGGGAGCGGCTACACCTTC.

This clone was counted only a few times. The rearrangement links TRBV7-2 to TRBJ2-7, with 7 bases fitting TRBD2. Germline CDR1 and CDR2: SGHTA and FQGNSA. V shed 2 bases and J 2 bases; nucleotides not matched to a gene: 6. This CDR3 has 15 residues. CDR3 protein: CASSLYRAGTYEQYF. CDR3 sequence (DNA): TGTGCCAGCAGCTTATACCGAGCGGGGACCTACGAGCAGTACTTC.

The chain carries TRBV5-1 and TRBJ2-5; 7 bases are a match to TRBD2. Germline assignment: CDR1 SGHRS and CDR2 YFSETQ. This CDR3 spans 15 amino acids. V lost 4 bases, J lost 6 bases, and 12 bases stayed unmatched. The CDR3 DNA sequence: TGCGCCAGCAGCCCTCCCGGCGGGAGATCTCAGACCCAGTACTTC. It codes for CASSPPGGRSQTQYF.

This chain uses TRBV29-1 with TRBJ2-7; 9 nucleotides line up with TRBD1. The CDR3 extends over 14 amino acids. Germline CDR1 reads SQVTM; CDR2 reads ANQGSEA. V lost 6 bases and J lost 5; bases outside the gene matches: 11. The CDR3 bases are TGCAGCGTCGCCTCCGGGACAGGGTTGCACGAGCAGTACTTC. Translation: CSVASGTGLHEQYF.

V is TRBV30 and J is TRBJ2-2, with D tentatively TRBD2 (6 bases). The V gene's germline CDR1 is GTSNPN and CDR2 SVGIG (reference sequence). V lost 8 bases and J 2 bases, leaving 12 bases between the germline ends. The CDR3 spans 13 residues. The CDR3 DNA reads TGTGCCGGGGGACTCCTCAACACCGGGGAGCTGTTTTTT. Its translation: CAGGLLNTGELFF.